Given below is one T cell receptor beta chain in context. Antigen: not known. The germline gives CDR1 MGHRA, CDR2 YSYEKL. The CDR3 is 13 amino acids. With 6 bases clipped from V and 2 bases from J, the junction kept 1 base outside the gene matches. The data stem from a study of graft-versus-host responses after intestinal transplantation. Study results and limitations: Patients with graft-donor T cell macrochimerism had high graft-versus-host to host-versus-graft clonal ratios in allografts.

Assay used: immunoSEQ multiplex PCR; TCRdb lists only in-frame clones, some missing. Of 95,000 to 110,000 clones listed, 80% to 90% are singletons. The rearrangement uses TRBV4-1 and TRBJ1-2, with TRBD1 matching 9 bases. The TCR sequence derives from a human donor who was the organ donor for an intestinal transplant. The sequenced sample was unstimulated CD4+ T cells sorted from spleen or lymph node cells, obtained before transplant. The CDR3 DNA reads TGCGCCAGCAGAGGGACAGGGAACTATGGCTACACCTTC. This sequence encodes CASRGTGNYGYTF.